The 11 T cell receptor beta chains below all came from one sample that was sequenced in a study of shared clonotypes between healthy human individuals. Sequenced by immunoSEQ multiplex PCR; TCRdb stores in-frame clones only, minus some. The data show around 2.1 million clones, approximately 96% seen once. Sequenced material: naive CD4+ T cells sorted from blood. The subset here: CD45RA+ positively selected. These receptors came from a man in his late teens or twenties in good health.

The chain is built from TRBV6-1 and TRBJ1-2; D gene ambiguous. Germline V gene data show CDR1 as MNHNS and CDR2 as SASEGT. Trimming stripped 0 bases from V and 8 bases from J, with 10 bases between. The CDR3 spans 13 residues. CDR3 coding DNA: TGTGCCAGCAGTGAAGCGTGGAGTGCCGGCTACACCTTC. It yields the protein CASSEAWSAGYTF.

Of note for this clone: The identical CDR3 is also encoded by other nucleotide sequences in the sample. This chain joins TRBV6-1 and TRBJ2-1; D gene unclear. The V gene's germline CDR1 is MNHNS and CDR2 SASEGT. This CDR3 has 12 amino acids. Trimming stripped 2 bases from V and 3 bases from J, with 2 bases between. The CDR3 loop reads CASSESYNEQFF. The CDR3, as DNA: TGTGCCAGCAGTGAAAGCTACAATGAGCAGTTCTTC.

The chain joins TRBV25-1 to TRBJ2-7, with 8 bases aligning to TRBD1. This CDR3 is built from 15 residues. Germline trimming cut 3 bases from V and 3 bases from J; bases unmatched to any gene: 7. Germline values: CDR1 MGHDK, CDR2 SYGVNS. The CDR3 bases are TGTGCCAGCAGTGACAGGGGGCGGCGTAACTACGAGCAGTACTTC. This gives the protein CASSDRGRRNYEQYF.

The chain uses TRBV18 and TRBJ2-5; tentatively, D is TRBD1 or TRBD2 (5 bases each). This CDR3 comprises 16 residues. The germline V gene has CDR1 KGHSH and CDR2 LQKENI. Trimming took 2 bases from V and 4 from J, leaving 17 bases between them. The CDR3 DNA reads TGTGCCAGCTCACCAACGGGACCCATGCCTCCAGAGACCCAGTACTTC. This translates into CASSPTGPMPPETQYF.

The chain uses TRBV30 and TRBJ2-7, with 9 bases matching TRBD1. Germline CDR1 is GTSNPN and CDR2 is SVGIG (reference sequence). The CDR3 is 12 residues long. The junction had 1 base not matched to a gene; V was cut back by 1 base and J by 6 bases. CDR3 coding DNA: TGTGCCTGGAGTGACAGGGGGCTCGAGCAGTACTTC. Translated: CAWSDRGLEQYF.

V and J are TRBV6-5 and TRBJ2-1; 7 bases align to TRBD1. The CDR3 extends over 15 amino acids. Trimming removed 2 bases from V and 9 bases from J; junction bases left unmatched: 10. Germline CDR1 reads MNHEY; CDR2 reads SVGAGI. CDR3 loop: CASSYPGQAVGEQFF. The DNA of the CDR3 is TGTGCCAGCAGTTACCCTGGACAGGCAGTTGGTGAGCAGTTCTTC.

This clone has only one observation. The rearrangement links TRBV9 to TRBJ2-1; 10 bases align to TRBD2. J was trimmed by 8 bases and V by 5 bases; bases with no gene match: 10. CDR3 length: 15 residues. The germline V gene encodes CDR1 SGDLS and CDR2 YYNGEE. CDR3 amino acids: CASSLSSGGRDEQFF. DNA for the CDR3: TGTGCCAGCAGTCTTTCTAGCGGGGGCAGAGATGAGCAGTTCTTC.

This clone was seen once. This chain's CDR3 is CASSRGTETEAFF. CDR3 sequence (DNA): TGTGCCAGCAGCCGTGGGACAGAAACTGAAGCTTTCTTT. The J gene is TRBJ1-1, the V gene TRBV6-5; 7 bases line up with TRBD1. Losses at the gene ends were 6 bases for V and 5 bases for J; bases not matched to a gene: 6. Germline CDR1 and CDR2: MNHEY and SVGAGI. This CDR3 has 13 residues.

The chain combines TRBV13 with TRBJ1-6; D remains unclear. The length of the CDR3 is 17 residues. Germline V gene lookup returns CDR1 PRHDT and CDR2 FYEKMQ (reference sequence). Trimming cost V 1 base and J 5 bases, with 15 bases left between them. The CDR3 is CASSLEALPWDNSPLHF. CDR3 sequence (DNA): TGTGCCAGCAGCTTAGAGGCATTACCTTGGGATAATTCACCCCTCCACTTT. Full variable domain (rest looked up from reference TRBV13 and TRBJ1-6): AAGVIQSPRHLIKEKRETATLKCYPIPRHDTVYWYQQGPGQDPQFLISFYEKMQSDKGSIPDRFSAQQFSDYHSELNMSSLELGDSALYFCASSLEALPWDNSPLHFGNGTRLTVT.

The rearrangement links TRBV6-5 to TRBJ1-2; 9 positions agree with TRBD1. The V gene's germline CDR1 is MNHEY and CDR2 SVGAGI. Losses at the gene ends were 10 bases for V and 1 base for J; bases not matched to a gene: 10. The CDR3 runs to 15 residues. CDR3 region: CATGQGLSDNYGYTF. CDR3 coding DNA: TGTGCCACCGGACAGGGGTTGTCGGATAACTATGGCTACACCTTC.

This clone was observed a single time. V gene TRBV6-5 combines with J gene TRBJ2-7; D perhaps matches TRBD1 (6 bases). V was pared by 2 bases and J by 3 bases, with 14 bases between. The CDR3 is made up of 15 amino acids. Germline V gene data show CDR1 as MNHEY and CDR2 as SVGAGI. This chain's CDR3 is CASSYDVQGIYEQYF. CDR3 coding DNA: TGTGCCAGCAGTTACGATGTACAGGGAATCTACGAGCAGTACTTC.